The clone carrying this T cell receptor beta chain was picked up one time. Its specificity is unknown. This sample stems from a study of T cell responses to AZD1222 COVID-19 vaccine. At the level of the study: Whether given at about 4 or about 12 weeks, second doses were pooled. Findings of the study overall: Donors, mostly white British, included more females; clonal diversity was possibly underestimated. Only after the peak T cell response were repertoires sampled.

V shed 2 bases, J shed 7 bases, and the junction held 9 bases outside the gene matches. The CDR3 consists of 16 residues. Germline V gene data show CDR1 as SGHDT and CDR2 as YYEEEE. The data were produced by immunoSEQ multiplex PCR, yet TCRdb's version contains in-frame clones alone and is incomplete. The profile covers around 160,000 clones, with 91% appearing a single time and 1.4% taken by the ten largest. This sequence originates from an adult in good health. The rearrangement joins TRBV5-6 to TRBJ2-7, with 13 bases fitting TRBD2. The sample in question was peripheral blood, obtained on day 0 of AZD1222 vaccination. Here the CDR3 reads CASSLGTSGAVLEQYF. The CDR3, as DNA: TGTGCCAGCAGCTTAGGGACTAGCGGGGCCGTCTTGGAGCAGTACTTC.